Below are 25 T cell receptor beta chains sequenced from a single sample in a study of response to subunit inactivated influenza vaccine. MiXCR, run by TCRdb on the RT-PCR reads, gives a single entry per CDR3 protein. The sample yields about 190,000 distinct CDR3 sequences, about an eighth seen once. Sequences were derived from CD8+ T cells sorted from PBMCs, sampled about 5 days after vaccination. These receptors all stem from a man aged 45 to 65 who received an inactivated influenza vaccine.

In this sample, this clonotype turned up many times. J is TRBJ2-7 and V is TRBV5-1, with 8 bases lining up with TRBD1. Trimming cost V 3 bases and J 4 bases; bases outside gene matches: 9. Germline assignment: CDR1 SGHRS and CDR2 YFSETQ. This CDR3 is built from 15 residues. The CDR3 protein is CASSWGQAPFYEQYF. The CDR3 coding sequence is TGCGCCAGCAGCTGGGGACAGGCCCCCTTTTACGAGCAGTACTTC.

This clonotype showed up just once. The CDR3 reads CASSQSGTGIEAFF. Written as DNA, the CDR3 is TGTGCCAGCAGCCAAAGCGGGACAGGGATAGAAGCTTTCTTT. The rearrangement uses TRBV3-1 and TRBJ1-1, with 9 bases aligning to TRBD1. CDR1 is LGHDT, CDR2 YNNKEL, per germline (reference sequence). The CDR3 contains 14 residues. The V gene end was trimmed by 2 bases and the J gene end by 8 bases; junction bases not matched to a gene: 6.

The J gene is TRBJ2-1, the V gene TRBV7-9; tentative D call: TRBD1 (5 bases). Deletions cut 2 bases from V and 8 bases from J, with 13 bases between. CDR1 is SEHNR and CDR2 is FQNEAQ in the germline V gene (reference sequence). The CDR3 has 14 residues. In DNA form, the CDR3 reads TGTGCCAGCAGCTTATCAGGGAATGACGATGAGCAGTTCTTC. This encodes CASSLSGNDDEQFF.

This chain links TRBV18 with TRBJ1-2; D not resolved. This CDR3 has 14 amino acids. In germline, CDR1 is KGHSH, CDR2 LQKENI. V shed 3 bases and J shed 2 bases, with 10 bases lying between them. DNA for the CDR3: TGTGCCAGCTCACCGCCGAGGAGCAACTATGGCTACACCTTC. This codes for CASSPPRSNYGYTF. The variable domain in full, with the rest retrieved from reference TRBV18 and TRBJ1-2, is NAGVMQNPRHLVRRRGQEARLRCSPMKGHSHVYWYRQLPEEGLKFMVYLQKENIIDESGMPKERFSAEFPKEGPSILRIQQVVRGDSAAYFCASSPPRSNYGYTFGSGTRLTVV.

J is TRBJ2-5 and V is TRBV10-3, with 8 bases that match TRBD1. The CDR3 length is 14 residues. The ends lost 3 bases at V and 1 base at J; junction bases unmatched: 1. The V gene's germline CDR1 is ENHRY and CDR2 SYGVKD. In DNA form, the CDR3 reads TGTGCCATCAGTGACGGGACAGGCCAAGAGACCCAGTACTTC. Protein sequence: CAISDGTGQETQYF.

The chain has TRBV6-2 or TRBV6-3 and TRBJ2-3; D gene ambiguous. This CDR3 comprises 15 residues. Germline V gene sequence: CDR1 MNHEY, CDR2 SVGEGT. Trimming removed 2 bases from V and 0 bases from J, with 9 bases in between. The CDR3, as DNA: TGTGCCAGCAGTTACGGGCCAGCCAGCACAGATACGCAGTATTTT. It yields the protein CASSYGPASTDTQYF.

V is TRBV11-2 and J is TRBJ2-3, with TRBD2 as a possible D gene (6 bases). Germline V gene data show CDR1 as SGHAT and CDR2 as FQNNGV. V was cut by 8 bases and J by 5 bases, with 26 bases left in between. This CDR3 has 17 residues. Here the CDR3 DNA reads TGTGCCAGCCTCAAGCGGGCAGGGACTCCGATTTTAGATACGCAGTATTTT. Translating it yields CASLKRAGTPILDTQYF.

This sequence joins TRBV7-9 and TRBJ1-4; the match to TRBD1 covers 7 bases. The germline gives CDR1 SEHNR, CDR2 FQNEAQ (reference sequence). The CDR3 spans 15 residues. After removal of 5 bases from V and 0 bases from J, the junction contained 3 bases not matched to a gene. DNA of the CDR3: TGTGCCAGCAGCGGGCAGGGGGCAACTAATGAAAAACTGTTTTTT. It translates to CASSGQGATNEKLFF.

This clonotype appeared a few times. This chain links TRBV6-1 with TRBJ2-7; 8 nucleotides align to TRBD1. V was pared by 6 bases and J by 1 base, with 8 bases of the junction left unmatched. The V gene's germline CDR1 is MNHNS and CDR2 SASEGT. The CDR3 sequence is 15 residues long. In DNA, the CDR3 is TGTGCCAGCAGCCGCGGACAGGGAGTATCCTACGAGCAGTACTTC. It translates to CASSRGQGVSYEQYF.

This clonotype was observed a handful of times. V usage is TRBV7-9 and J usage is TRBJ1-1; D unclear. Germline-derived CDR1 and CDR2 are SEHNR and FQNEAQ (reference sequence). V lost 8 bases and J lost 4, with 11 bases in between. The CDR3 has 12 amino acids. CDR3 in DNA: TGTGCCAGCTTCCCAGGAGGCACTGAAGCTTTCTTT. This translates into CASFPGGTEAFF.

The sample holds a few counts of this clonotype. The CDR3 loop reads CASRTVTGGHTEAFF. The CDR3 DNA reads TGTGCCAGCAGGACCGTTACAGGCGGGCACACTGAAGCTTTCTTT. This chain uses TRBV2 with TRBJ1-1, with D maybe TRBD1 (5 bases). CDR3 length equals 15 residues. The germline V and J ends were trimmed by 6 bases and 3 bases, with 17 bases remaining between them. CDR1 SNHLY and CDR2 FYNNEI come from the germline V gene. Using reference TRBV2 and TRBJ1-1 for the parts outside the CDR3, the full variable domain is EPEVTQTPSHQVTQMGQEVILRCVPISNHLYFYWYRQILGQKVEFLVSFYNNEISEKSEIFDDQFSVERPDGSNFTLKIRSTKLEDSAMYFCASRTVTGGHTEAFFGQGTRLTVV.

This clonotype was found a few times. This rearrangement joins TRBV12-3 or TRBV12-4 to TRBJ1-1; no clear D gene. V was clipped by 1 base and J by 0 bases, with 6 bases between them. This CDR3 is 14 amino acids long. As DNA, the CDR3 is TGTGCCAGCAGTTTAGAGAGTATGAACACTGAAGCTTTCTTT. Translated, it gives CASSLESMNTEAFF.

The V call is TRBV4-2, the J call TRBJ2-1, with 13 nucleotides matching TRBD2. The CDR3 spans 18 residues. V was clipped by 0 bases and J by 5 bases; unmatched bases: 7. Per the germline V gene, CDR1 is LGHNA and CDR2 is YNFKEQ. The DNA for the CDR3 is TGTGCCAGCAGCCAAGAGGGGCAGGGACTAGCGGGACACAATGAGCAGTTCTTC. It translates to CASSQEGQGLAGHNEQFF.

This clonotype was counted between two and nine times. This sequence joins TRBV20-1 and TRBJ2-2; D call uncertain. The V and J ends lost 1 base and 1 base respectively, with 10 bases between them. This CDR3 has 15 residues. Germline V gene sequence: CDR1 DFQATT, CDR2 SNEGSKA (reference sequence). The CDR3 DNA follows: TGCAGTGCTAGAGCCCGCCAGGTGAACACCGGGGAGCTGTTTTTT. It translates to CSARARQVNTGELFF.

This clonotype was recorded a few times. The rearrangement uses TRBV12-3 or TRBV12-4 and TRBJ2-1; D gene ambiguous. The CDR3 consists of 13 residues. Trimming took 7 bases from V and 0 from J, leaving 7 bases between them. CDR3 in amino acids: CASTYHSYNEQFF. As DNA, the CDR3 is TGTGCCAGCACCTATCACTCCTACAATGAGCAGTTCTTC.

This clonotype has only a few counts. The chain is built from TRBV11-2 and TRBJ2-5; D unresolved. The CDR3 extends over 15 amino acids. Per the germline V gene, CDR1 is SGHAT and CDR2 is FQNNGV. V lost 0 bases and J lost 4, with 12 bases in between. This chain's CDR3 is CASSLEFRSLETQYF. The CDR3 DNA follows: TGTGCCAGCAGCTTAGAGTTCAGGTCCCTAGAGACCCAGTACTTC.

This clonotype was seen more than once but under ten times. The chain joins TRBV4-3 to TRBJ2-3, with 14 bases lining up with TRBD2. Looked up from germline, CDR1 is LGHNA and CDR2 is YSLEER. V lost 4 bases to trimming and J lost 2 bases; unmatched junction nucleotides: 5. The CDR3 loop spans 17 amino acids. For the CDR3, the DNA is TGCGCCAGCAGCCTGGGACTAGCGGGAGAGATCACAGATACGCAGTATTTT. Translating gives CASSLGLAGEITDTQYF.

The V and J genes are TRBV14 and TRBJ2-7; D remains ambiguous. The CDR3 contains 14 residues. The germline V gene has CDR1 SGHDN and CDR2 FVKESK. With 1 base removed from V and 3 bases from J, the gap between germline ends came to 10 bases. In DNA form, the CDR3 reads TGTGCCAGCAGCCAAGCTAACAGCCTCTACGAGCAGTACTTC. Translating gives CASSQANSLYEQYF.

This clonotype has only a few counts. V and J are TRBV4-3 and TRBJ2-3; 10 positions agree with TRBD1. The CDR3 runs 14 residues. The V gene end was trimmed by 3 bases and the J gene end by 6 bases; junction bases not matched to a gene: 3. CDR1 and CDR2 (germline): LGHNA, YSLEER. CDR3 DNA sequence: TGCGCCAGCAGCCATGGGGGACAGGGGGATACGCAGTATTTT. Translation gives CASSHGGQGDTQYF.

This clonotype was picked up a small number of times. The V and J genes are TRBV29-1 and TRBJ2-7, with a tentative D call TRBD1 (6 bases). This CDR3 spans 13 amino acids. Germline CDR1 reads SQVTM; CDR2 reads ANQGSEA. The V gene lost 2 bases and the J gene lost 3 bases, with 11 bases spanning the gap. The CDR3 loop reads CSVEFGRGYEQYF. For the CDR3, the DNA is TGCAGCGTTGAATTTGGCAGGGGCTACGAGCAGTACTTC.

The chain links TRBV20-1 to TRBJ2-7; D is uncertain. The CDR3 is made up of 14 amino acids. Per germline, CDR1 DFQATT and CDR2 SNEGSKA (reference sequence). Trimming cost V 3 bases and J 4 bases, with 16 bases left between them. The CDR3 spells CSASEDPVGYEQYF. The CDR3 nucleotides read TGCAGTGCTAGTGAGGACCCCGTGGGGTACGAGCAGTACTTC.

This clonotype occurred many times. The chain carries TRBV27 and TRBJ2-7, with 7 bases lining up with TRBD1. In germline, CDR1 is MNHEY, CDR2 SMNVEV (reference sequence). The CDR3 has 14 residues. J lost 3 bases, V lost 5 bases, and 7 bases had no gene match. For the CDR3, the DNA is TGTGCCAGCAGTGTGTACACAGGGGACTACGAGCAGTACTTC. Residues: CASSVYTGDYEQYF.

The chain is built from TRBV4-2 and TRBJ2-1, with 9 nucleotides matching TRBD2. Germline CDR1 reads LGHNA; CDR2 reads YNFKEQ. V was clipped by 4 bases and J by 4 bases; unmatched bases: 8. The CDR3 extends over 16 amino acids. The CDR3 loop is CASSPQSGGHYNEQFF. The CDR3 DNA sequence: TGTGCCAGCAGCCCACAAAGCGGGGGGCATTACAATGAGCAGTTCTTC.

The V call is TRBV4-3, the J call TRBJ2-2, with 8 bases aligning to TRBD1. Germline CDR1 and CDR2: LGHNA and YSLEER. This CDR3 is 15 amino acids long. J gave up 5 bases and V 1 base, and 3 bases lay outside the gene matches. CDR3: CASSQGQGKTGELFF. CDR3 nucleotides: TGCGCCAGCAGCCAAGGACAGGGGAAGACCGGGGAGCTGTTTTTT.

This clonotype turned up a few times. The chain combines TRBV5-1 with TRBJ2-3, with D unresolved. Germline V lookup: CDR1 SGHRS, CDR2 YFSETQ. With 1 base removed from V and 1 base from J, the gap between germline ends came to 10 bases. The CDR3 has 15 residues. CDR3 sequence (DNA): TGCGCCAGCAGCTTGTCCTACTCGGGCACAGATACGCAGTATTTT. Translated, it gives CASSLSYSGTDTQYF.